Sequencing of this T cell receptor beta chain was carried out in a study of cytomegalovirus exposure and HLA in healthy donors. The J segment lost 6 bases and the V segment lost 5 bases, leaving 2 bases of the junction unmatched. The CDR3 has 12 residues. CDR1 and CDR2 (germline): SNHLY, FYNNEI. Both 60 Vbeta primers and 13 Jbeta primers went into the PCR. The data were produced by immunoSEQ multiplex PCR, yet TCRdb's version contains in-frame clones alone and is incomplete. The sample includes under 200,000 clones, roughly 80% of them seen just once. This TCR was recovered from a woman aged 30 to 39 in good health and CMV-seropositive. J is TRBJ1-2 and V is TRBV2; 8 positions agree with TRBD1. Sample: PBMCs. Written as DNA, the CDR3 is TGTGCCAGCAGTCCCAGGGGGCATGGCTACACCTTC. This gives the protein CASSPRGHGYTF.